The 25 T cell receptor beta chains listed next were all sequenced from one sample in a study of shared clonotypes between healthy human individuals. The table came from immunoSEQ multiplex PCR; TCRdb's copy has only in-frame clones and leaves some out. The table lists about 1.1 million clones, 78% of them singletons. Sequencing was carried out using memory CD4+ T cells from PBMCs. Subset specified: CD45RA-negative fraction. Receptors originate from a man between 18 and 35 years old in good health. Some clones in this sample may be carry-over from other donors' samples.

The table lists this clone with a count of one. The V call is TRBV4-2, the J call TRBJ2-2; D gene ambiguous. V dropped 1 base and J dropped 2 bases, with 11 bases sitting between them. Germline values: CDR1 LGHNA, CDR2 YNFKEQ. This CDR3 spans 16 amino acids. The chain's CDR3 is CASSQASQPNTGELFF. CDR3 DNA: TGTGCCAGCAGCCAAGCTTCACAGCCCAACACCGGGGAGCTGTTTTTT.

The chain combines TRBV2 with TRBJ1-1; D gene uncertain. This CDR3 is built from 13 residues. Germline loops: CDR1 SNHLY, CDR2 FYNNEI. The V end was cut by 6 bases, the J end by 3 bases, with 11 bases between. This CDR3 is CASSRDTYTEAFF. CDR3 DNA: TGTGCCAGCAGCAGAGACACGTACACTGAAGCTTTCTTT.

The genes are TRBV9 and TRBJ2-3; D gene ambiguous. This CDR3 has 16 residues. CDR1 and CDR2 (germline): SGDLS, YYNGEE. The ends were cut back, 5 bases at V and 0 bases at J, with 16 bases in the middle. The CDR3 here is CASSWGPTTSTDTQYF. The DNA of the CDR3 is TGTGCCAGCAGTTGGGGTCCCACCACTAGCACAGATACGCAGTATTTT. Full variable domain (outside the CDR3, taken from reference TRBV9 and TRBJ2-3): DSGVTQTPKHLITATGQRVTLRCSPRSGDLSVYWYQQSLDQGLQFLIQYYNGEERAKGNILERFSAQQFPDLHSELNLSSLELGDSALYFCASSWGPTTSTDTQYFGPGTRLTVL.

The chain is built from TRBV14 and TRBJ2-1; tentative D call: TRBD2 (6 bases). Germline V gene data show CDR1 as SGHDN and CDR2 as FVKESK. V lost 0 bases to trimming and J lost 16 bases, with 13 bases between them. The CDR3 is 12 residues long. This CDR3 is CASSQEGLGQFF. The CDR3 DNA reads TGTGCCAGCAGCCAAGAGGGACTGGGCCAATTCTTC.

The chain is built from TRBV11-3 and TRBJ2-3; TRBD2 matches 12 bases. Losses at the gene ends were 4 bases for V and 0 bases for J; bases not matched to a gene: 5. CDR1 is SGHNT and CDR2 is YENEEA in the germline V gene. The CDR3 extends over 17 amino acids. The CDR3 sequence: CASSSRTSGTSTDTQYF. CDR3 nucleotide sequence: TGTGCCAGCAGCTCTCGGACTAGCGGGACCAGCACAGATACGCAGTATTTT. Supplemented by reference TRBV11-3 and TRBJ2-3, the full variable domain reads EAGVVQSPRYKIIEKKQPVAFWCNPISGHNTLYWYLQNLGQGPELLIRYENEEAVDDSQLPKDRFSAERLKGVDSTLKIQPAELGDSAVYLCASSSRTSGTSTDTQYFGPGTRLTVL.

The genes are TRBV11-2 and TRBJ2-2; a possible D gene is TRBD2 (6 bases). V was shortened by 5 bases and J by 0 bases, with 10 bases between the two germline ends. The germline V gene has CDR1 SGHAT and CDR2 FQNNGV. CDR3 length equals 15 residues. The CDR3 DNA follows: TGTGCCAGCAGCAAGACTAGGGCGAACACCGGGGAGCTGTTTTTT. Translating it yields CASSKTRANTGELFF.

This clone has just a few counts. This chain connects TRBV15 to TRBJ2-7; D not resolved. V was trimmed by 5 bases and J by 6 bases, leaving 20 bases between them. The germline V gene has CDR1 LNHNV and CDR2 YYDKDF (reference sequence). The CDR3 spans 15 residues. The DNA for the CDR3 is TGTGCCACCAGCCGCCCGGGCATCCAACCCCGCGAGCAGTACTTC. This encodes CATSRPGIQPREQYF.

Regarding this clone: Distinct nucleotide sequences in the sample also encode this CDR3. The chain links TRBV10-3 to TRBJ2-3; 9 bases align to TRBD1. Germline values: CDR1 ENHRY, CDR2 SYGVKD. CDR3 length equals 14 residues. J gave up 4 bases and V 4 bases, and 3 bases lay outside the gene matches. CDR3 sequence: CAISGGQGADTQYF. CDR3 DNA: TGTGCCATCAGTGGGGGACAGGGAGCAGATACGCAGTATTTT.

This sequence joins TRBV5-1 and TRBJ2-3, with TRBD2 identical over 7 bases. There are 15 residues in the CDR3. Per germline, CDR1 SGHRS and CDR2 YFSETQ. V lost 4 bases to trimming and J lost 1 base; unmatched junction nucleotides: 6. The CDR3 here is CASSPGTTGTDTQYF. CDR3 DNA sequence: TGCGCCAGCAGCCCCGGGACTACCGGCACAGATACGCAGTATTTT.

The chain combines TRBV27 with TRBJ1-1, with a tentative D call TRBD1 (5 bases). The CDR3 extends over 13 amino acids. The germline CDR1 and CDR2 sequences are MNHEY and SMNVEV (reference sequence). The V gene lost 6 bases and the J gene lost 0 bases, with 8 bases spanning the gap. In nucleotides, the CDR3 is TGTGCCAGCAGACGGACACTGAACACTGAAGCTTTCTTT. This sequence encodes CASRRTLNTEAFF.

This rearrangement joins TRBV6-1 to TRBJ1-2, with 11 positions matching TRBD1. Germline CDR1 and CDR2: MNHNS and SASEGT. The length of the CDR3 is 16 residues. V shed 3 bases and J 4 bases; nucleotides not matched to a gene: 7. The DNA of the CDR3 is TGTGCCAGCAGTGATTTGGGACAGGGGGGTCGCTATGGCTACACCTTC. This sequence encodes CASSDLGQGGRYGYTF.

This clone was found once. The sample contains more than one DNA sequence encoding this CDR3. This rearrangement joins TRBV28 to TRBJ1-3; D uncertain. Trimming removed 6 bases at V and 4 bases at J, with 10 bases between. The CDR3 is 13 residues long. The germline V gene encodes CDR1 MDHEN and CDR2 SYDVKM. The CDR3 DNA is TGTGCCAGCAGCCTATATGCCGGAAACACCATATATTTT. This encodes CASSLYAGNTIYF.

The chain couples TRBV5-1 to TRBJ2-7, with 10 bases aligning to TRBD2. This CDR3 contains 17 residues. Per germline, CDR1 SGHRS and CDR2 YFSETQ. J was trimmed by 7 bases and V by 3 bases; bases with no gene match: 16. The CDR3 loop is CASSSMGSGRGAREQYF. The CDR3 bases are TGCGCCAGCAGCTCCATGGGAAGCGGGAGGGGGGCTCGGGAGCAGTACTTC.

This clone occurred a few times. The V call is TRBV11-2, the J call TRBJ2-7; D is perhaps TRBD1 (6 bases). CDR1 SGHAT and CDR2 FQNNGV come from the germline V gene. V lost 5 bases and J lost 1, with 15 bases in between. The CDR3 runs 15 residues. The CDR3: CASSPSWGTSYEQYF. Here the CDR3 DNA reads TGTGCCAGCAGCCCAAGCTGGGGGACATCCTACGAGCAGTACTTC. Filled out from reference TRBV11-2 and TRBJ2-7, the complete variable domain reads EAGVAQSPRYKIIEKRQSVAFWCNPISGHATLYWYQQILGQGPKLLIQFQNNGVVDDSQLPKDRFSAERLKGVDSTLKIQPAKLEDSAVYLCASSPSWGTSYEQYFGPGTRLTVT.

The chain uses TRBV4-3 and TRBJ2-7; TRBD1 agrees at 9 bases. The CDR3 is 16 amino acids. Trimming removed 4 bases from V and 0 bases from J; junction bases left unmatched: 7. Germline-derived CDR1 and CDR2 are LGHNA and YSLEER. The CDR3 is CASSLSRTGASYEQYF. In nucleotides, the CDR3 is TGCGCCAGCAGCCTTAGCCGGACAGGGGCCTCCTACGAGCAGTACTTC.

A word on this clone: The same CDR3 arises from other DNA sequences in this sample as well. CDR3 loop: CASSLLVQETQYF. DNA of the CDR3: TGCGCCAGCAGCCTACTAGTCCAAGAGACCCAGTACTTC. This rearrangement joins TRBV5-1 to TRBJ2-5; TRBD2 might be the D (5 bases). This CDR3 has 13 residues. V lost 4 bases to trimming and J lost 1 base, with 8 bases between them. Germline V lookup: CDR1 SGHRS, CDR2 YFSETQ.

This chain connects TRBV7-9 to TRBJ1-6; D is unresolved. This CDR3 has 14 residues. Germline CDR1 SEHNR, CDR2 FQNEAQ (reference sequence). V lost 3 bases and J 9 bases, leaving 12 bases between the germline ends. The CDR3 region has the DNA TGTGCCAGCAGCTTGAGTGGGTATGGTTCACCCCTCCACTTT. It codes for CASSLSGYGSPLHF.

The chain has TRBV21-1 and TRBJ2-1. TRBV21-1 is given as a pseudogene. This CDR3 comprises 13 residues. The CDR3, as DNA: TGTGCTAAATCCAGGGACGTTTACAATGAGCAGTTCTTC. Amino acids: CAKSRDVYNEQFF.

This chain joins TRBV7-2 and TRBJ2-1; tentatively, D is TRBD2 (5 bases). V lost 1 base and J lost 1, with 8 bases in between. Germline V gives CDR1 SGHTA, CDR2 FQGNSA. The CDR3 is 15 residues long. In DNA, the CDR3 is TGTGCCAGCAGCTTAGGGACTGGGTCCTACAATGAGCAGTTCTTC. It translates to CASSLGTGSYNEQFF. Using reference TRBV7-2 and TRBJ2-1 for the parts outside the CDR3, the full variable domain is GAGVSQSPSNKVTEKGKDVELRCDPISGHTALYWYRQSLGQGLEFLIYFQGNSAPDKSGLPSDRFSAERTGGSVSTLTIQRTQQEDSAVYLCASSLGTGSYNEQFFGPGTRLTVL.

The J gene is TRBJ1-4, the V gene TRBV18; D unresolved. Germline assignment: CDR1 KGHSH and CDR2 LQKENI. Trimming took 1 base from V and 8 from J, leaving 14 bases between them. There are 15 residues in the CDR3. The DNA for the CDR3 is TGTGCCAGCTCACCACTAGAGCAATCGAGGGAAAAACTGTTTTTT. Its protein is CASSPLEQSREKLFF.

The rearrangement joins TRBV6-1 to TRBJ2-1, with D perhaps matching TRBD1 or TRBD2 (5 bases each). V was cut by 2 bases and J by 6 bases, with 14 bases left in between. Per germline, CDR1 MNHNS and CDR2 SASEGT. The CDR3 spans 15 residues. This CDR3 reads CASSEKAERGNEQFF. Here the CDR3 DNA reads TGTGCCAGCAGTGAAAAAGCGGAGAGGGGCAATGAGCAGTTCTTC.

This clone appeared once. V gene TRBV30 combines with J gene TRBJ2-5; D gene uncertain. Germline values: CDR1 GTSNPN, CDR2 SVGIG (reference sequence). Deletions cut 6 bases from V and 0 bases from J, with 8 bases between. The CDR3 loop spans 12 amino acids. The CDR3, as DNA: TGTGCCTGCGACGGATACCAAGAGACCCAGTACTTC. Its protein is CACDGYQETQYF. The whole variable domain, filled in from reference TRBV30 and TRBJ2-5, reads SQTIHQWPATLVQPVGSPLSLECTVEGTSNPNLYWYRQAAGRGLQLLFYSVGIGQISSEVPQNLSASRPQDRQFILSSKKLLLSDSGFYLCACDGYQETQYFGPGTRLLVL.

Concerning this clone itself: At the DNA level, this CDR3 is encoded by other sequences in the same sample as well. The chain recombines TRBV19 with TRBJ2-1; no clear D. The CDR3 extends over 15 amino acids. Germline-derived CDR1 and CDR2 are LNHDA and SQIVND (reference sequence). Trimming cost V 4 bases and J 0 bases, with 10 bases left between them. Here the CDR3 DNA reads TGTGCCAGTAGTACCTCCGGCAGCTCCTACAATGAGCAGTTCTTC. Translating it yields CASSTSGSSYNEQFF.

This chain joins TRBV15 and TRBJ2-7; no clear D. The germline gives CDR1 LNHNV, CDR2 YYDKDF (reference sequence). Trimming took off 1 base at V and 4 bases at J, with 5 bases between the two ends. The CDR3 covers 12 residues. CDR3 sequence: CATSRGEYEQYF. DNA of the CDR3: TGTGCCACCAGCAGAGGCGAGTACGAGCAGTACTTC.

This sequence joins TRBV19 and TRBJ2-1, with 11 bases aligning to TRBD2. From germline, CDR1 is LNHDA and CDR2 SQIVND (reference sequence). V was pared by 6 bases and J by 7 bases, with 8 bases of the junction left unmatched. The CDR3 totals 15 residues. CDR3 in amino acids: CASRALAGGGNEQFF. The CDR3 region has the DNA TGTGCCAGTAGGGCCCTAGCGGGAGGTGGAAATGAGCAGTTCTTC.